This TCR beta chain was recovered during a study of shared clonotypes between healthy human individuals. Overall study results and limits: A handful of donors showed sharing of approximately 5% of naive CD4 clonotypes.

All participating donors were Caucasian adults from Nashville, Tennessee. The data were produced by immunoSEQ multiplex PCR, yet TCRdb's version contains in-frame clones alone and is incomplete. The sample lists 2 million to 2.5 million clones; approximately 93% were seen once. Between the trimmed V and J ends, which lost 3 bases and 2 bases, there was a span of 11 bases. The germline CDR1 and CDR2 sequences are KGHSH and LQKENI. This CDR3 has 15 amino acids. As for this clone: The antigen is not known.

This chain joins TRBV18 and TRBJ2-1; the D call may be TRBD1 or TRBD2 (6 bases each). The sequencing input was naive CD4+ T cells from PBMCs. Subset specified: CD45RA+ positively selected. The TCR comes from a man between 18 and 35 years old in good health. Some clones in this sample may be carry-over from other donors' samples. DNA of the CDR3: TGTGCCAGCTCACCGTGGAGGGGGGCCTACAATGAGCAGTTCTTC. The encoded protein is CASSPWRGAYNEQFF. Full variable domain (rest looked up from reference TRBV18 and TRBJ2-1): NAGVMQNPRHLVRRRGQEARLRCSPMKGHSHVYWYRQLPEEGLKFMVYLQKENIIDESGMPKERFSAEFPKEGPSILRIQQVVRGDSAAYFCASSPWRGAYNEQFFGPGTRLTVL.